This T cell receptor (beta chain) was retrieved from a study of blood T cell repertoires in COVID-19. Deletions cut 6 bases from V and 7 bases from J, with 14 bases between. The germline V gene has CDR1 MNHEY and CDR2 SMNVEV (reference sequence). The CDR3 runs to 13 residues. The method was immunoSEQ multiplex PCR; TCRdb's version includes in-frame clones alone and lacks a portion of them. The sample carries approximately 220,000 clones, about 88% recorded once. This sequence joins TRBV27 and TRBJ2-3, with D perhaps TRBD2 (5 bases). The sample consisted of PBMCs or T cells enriched from blood (not recorded which). The TCR originated in a woman between 25 and 40 years old who had recovered from COVID-19. CDR3 DNA: TGTGCCAGCAGCTCGGGATCCGCATATACGCAGTATTTT. This gives the protein CASSSGSAYTQYF.